Below, 14 T cell receptor beta chains from the same sample are listed, as sequenced in a study of T cell repertoires in cytomegalovirus infection. TCRdb recomputed calls from the reads with MiXCR, one row per CDR3 protein. Among about 400,000 distinct CDR3 sequences listed, 15% to 20% were seen once. The material sequenced was PBMCs. Receptors were obtained from a human donor in good health (CMV status not recorded). Some clones in this sample may be carry-over from other donors' samples.

In this sample, this clonotype turned up a few times. The chain recombines TRBV12-5 with TRBJ2-7, with a possible D match to TRBD1 (5 bases). The V end lost 7 bases, the J end lost 3 bases, and 34 bases lay between the germline ends. From germline, CDR1 is LGHNT and CDR2 FRNRAP. The CDR3 contains 20 residues. The CDR3 DNA follows: TGTGCTAGTGCCATTTACTCAAGGGGCTTGGGATATCTGGCCTACTACGAGCAGTACTTC. It translates to CASAIYSRGLGYLAYYEQYF.

CDR3 DNA sequence: TGTGCCAGTAGTACATCCTCCCGGGACAGGGGGTTTCCTGAAGCTTTCTTT. This gives the protein CASSTSSRDRGFPEAFF. The chain joins TRBV19 to TRBJ1-1, with 11 nucleotides matching TRBD1. Per the germline V gene, CDR1 is LNHDA and CDR2 is SQIVND (reference sequence). There are 17 residues in the CDR3. V dropped 4 bases and J dropped 6; count of bases not matched to a gene: 13.

The chain joins TRBV7-9 to TRBJ1-2, with D possibly TRBD1 on 6 matching bases. Looked up from germline, CDR1 is SEHNR and CDR2 is FQNEAQ (reference sequence). The CDR3 contains 14 residues. V was shortened by 2 bases and J by 9 bases, with 16 bases between the two germline ends. The CDR3, as DNA: TGTGCCAGCAGCTTAAATTCAGGGGAGGACAGCTACACCTTC. It codes for CASSLNSGEDSYTF. Together with reference TRBV7-9 and TRBJ1-2, the CDR3 gives the full variable domain: DTGVSQNPRHKITKRGQNVTFRCDPISEHNRLYWYRQTLGQGPEFLTYFQNEAQLEKSRLLSDRFSAERPKGSFSTLEIQRTEQGDSAMYLCASSLNSGEDSYTFGSGTRLTVV.

The J gene is TRBJ1-1, the V gene TRBV5-5; D remains ambiguous. This CDR3 spans 15 amino acids. The germline gives CDR1 SGHKS, CDR2 YYEKEE (reference sequence). The V end was cut by 1 base, the J end by 1 base, with 11 bases between. The CDR3 DNA reads as TGTGCCAGCAGCTTGTGGATAACACAGAACACTGAAGCTTTCTTT. Its protein product is CASSLWITQNTEAFF.

The chain has TRBV3-1 and TRBJ2-5, with D unresolved. The CDR3 totals 12 residues. V was cut by 0 bases and J by 5 bases, with 4 bases left in between. The V gene's germline CDR1 is LGHDT and CDR2 YNNKEL (reference sequence). DNA of the CDR3: TGTGCCAGCAGCCAAGAATGGGAGACCCAGTACTTC. It is translated as CASSQEWETQYF.

This clonotype was seen a handful of times. The CDR3 bases are TGCAGTGCTAGGCCGAGAACAGGGGGCTACGAGCAGTACTTC. Translating gives CSARPRTGGYEQYF. The rearrangement links TRBV20-1 to TRBJ2-7; 8 bases are shared with TRBD1. This CDR3 spans 14 amino acids. Unmatched junction bases numbered 7, after V lost 3 bases and J lost 3 bases. The germline V gene encodes CDR1 DFQATT and CDR2 SNEGSKA (reference sequence).

V is TRBV20-1 and J is TRBJ2-7, with 13 bases that match TRBD2. Germline V gene sequence: CDR1 DFQATT, CDR2 SNEGSKA (reference sequence). Trimming cost V 5 bases and J 5 bases; bases outside gene matches: 6. CDR3 length equals 14 residues. This CDR3 reads CSAPGLAGVNEQYF. The CDR3 nucleotides are TGCAGTGCTCCTGGACTAGCGGGAGTGAACGAGCAGTACTTC.

This clonotype was seen only a few times. This chain joins TRBV12-3 or TRBV12-4 and TRBJ1-2; D possibly corresponds to TRBD1 (6 bases). CDR3 length equals 12 residues. Deletions cut 4 bases from V and 8 bases from J, with 11 bases between. The CDR3 DNA is TGTGCCAGCAGTTCTCCTGGGGGCGGCTACACCTTC. Residues: CASSSPGGGYTF.

This clonotype was seen at least ten times. This sequence joins TRBV7-2 and TRBJ2-3, with D uncertain. This CDR3 has 14 amino acids. CDR1 is SGHTA, CDR2 FQGNSA, per germline. V was clipped by 8 bases and J by 4 bases, with 16 bases between them. CDR3 DNA: TGTGCCAGCCGCTCCACGGTCTCCTCAGATACGCAGTATTTT. Its protein is CASRSTVSSDTQYF.

This clonotype was seen ten or more times. The chain is built from TRBV7-2 and TRBJ1-1; TRBD1 agrees at 7 bases. The CDR3 runs 15 residues. The V and J ends lost 5 bases and 1 base, in that order; junction bases with no gene match: 7. Per germline, CDR1 SGHTA and CDR2 FQGNSA. The DNA for the CDR3 is TGTGCCAGCAGCCGGAGACAGGGTAAGAACACTGAAGCTTTCTTT. Translating it yields CASSRRQGKNTEAFF.

This clonotype was counted many times. The chain joins TRBV7-8 to TRBJ2-3; D uncertain. The V gene lost 5 bases and the J gene lost 3 bases, with 9 bases spanning the gap. The CDR3 covers 13 residues. Germline-derived CDR1 and CDR2 are SGHVS and FQNEAQ. The CDR3 region has the DNA TGTGCCAGCAGCCCCCCTTTGACAGATACGCAGTATTTT. It yields the protein CASSPPLTDTQYF.

This chain uses TRBV7-9 with TRBJ1-1; D unresolved. The CDR3 length is 11 residues. Germline values: CDR1 SEHNR, CDR2 FQNEAQ (reference sequence). V lost 8 bases and J 7 bases, leaving 11 bases between the germline ends. The chain's CDR3 is CASGVDGEAFF. CDR3 sequence (DNA): TGTGCCAGCGGGGTTGATGGTGAAGCTTTCTTT.

CDR3 in amino acids: CASSVGQGAGYEQYF. CDR3 DNA sequence: TGTGCCAGCAGTGTGGGACAGGGGGCAGGGTACGAGCAGTACTTC. This chain links TRBV6-5 with TRBJ2-7, with TRBD1 identical over 12 bases. This CDR3 has 15 residues. The germline V gene has CDR1 MNHEY and CDR2 SVGAGI. V gave up 5 bases and J gave up 4 bases; unmatched junction bases: 6.

This clonotype was recorded many times. This chain uses TRBV7-2 with TRBJ2-7; the D is unclear. CDR1 and CDR2 from the germline V gene are SGHTA and FQGNSA. The CDR3 spans 13 residues. V lost 3 bases and J lost 5, with 11 bases in between. CDR3 in DNA: TGTGCCAGCAGCTTTATGGCGAGGAACGAGCAGTACTTC. Translating gives CASSFMARNEQYF.